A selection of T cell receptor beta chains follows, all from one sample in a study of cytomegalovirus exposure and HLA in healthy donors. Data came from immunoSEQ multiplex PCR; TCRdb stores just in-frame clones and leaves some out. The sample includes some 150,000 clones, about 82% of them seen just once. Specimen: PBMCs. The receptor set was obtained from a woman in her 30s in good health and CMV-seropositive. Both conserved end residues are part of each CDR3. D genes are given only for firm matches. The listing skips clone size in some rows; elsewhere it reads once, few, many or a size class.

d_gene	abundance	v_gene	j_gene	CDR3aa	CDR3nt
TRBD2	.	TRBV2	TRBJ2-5	CASSSVAGAVETQYF	TGTGCCAGCAGTTCGGTAGCGGGGGCTGTGGAGACCCAGTACTTC
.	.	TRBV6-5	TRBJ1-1	CASSYRGGNTEAFF	TGTGCCAGCAGTTATCGAGGCGGGAACACTGAAGCTTTCTTT
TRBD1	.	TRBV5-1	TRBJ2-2	CASSIGQGATGELFF	TGCGCCAGCAGCATTGGACAGGGTGCCACCGGGGAGCTGTTTTTT
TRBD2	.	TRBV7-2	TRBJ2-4	CASSLGTSGGQNIQYF	TGTGCCAGCAGCTTAGGGACTAGCGGGGGCCAAAACATTCAGTACTTC
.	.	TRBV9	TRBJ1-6	CASSQFTGKPLHF	TGTGCCAGCAGCCAATTTACAGGGAAACCCCTCCACTTT
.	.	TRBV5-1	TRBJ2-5	CASSVTGQETQYF	TGCGCCAGCAGCGTAACAGGCCAAGAGACCCAGTACTTC
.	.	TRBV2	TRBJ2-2	CASSVSVSGELFF	TGTGCCAGCAGTGTTTCAGTTTCCGGGGAGCTGTTTTTT
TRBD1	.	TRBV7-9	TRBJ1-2	CASTSSDRVYGYTF	TGTGCCAGCACCTCCTCTGACAGGGTCTATGGCTACACCTTC
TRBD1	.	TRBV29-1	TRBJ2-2	CSVGQGPGELFF	TGCAGCGTTGGACAGGGTCCCGGGGAGCTGTTTTTT
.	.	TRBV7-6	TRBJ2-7	CASSPSGAWDEQYF	TGTGCCAGCAGCCCCTCAGGGGCTTGGGACGAGCAGTACTTC
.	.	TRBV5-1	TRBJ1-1	CASSLEGHLNTEAFF	TGCGCCAGCAGCTTGGAAGGACATTTGAACACTGAAGCTTTCTTT
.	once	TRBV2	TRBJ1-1	CASCEGRLNTEAFF	TGTGCCAGCTGCGAAGGGCGGCTGAACACTGAAGCTTTCTTT
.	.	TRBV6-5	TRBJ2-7	CASSFGRVGRRYF	TGTGCCAGCAGTTTTGGTCGGGTGGGGCGGCGGTACTTC
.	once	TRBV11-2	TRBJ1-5	CASSSGQRNQPQHF	TGTGCCAGCAGCTCAGGACAGCGTAATCAGCCCCAGCATTTT
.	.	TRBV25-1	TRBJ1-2	CASSEIYGYTF	TGTGCCAGCAGTGAAATATATGGCTACACCTTC
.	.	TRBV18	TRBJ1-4	CASTPIRGEKLFF	TGTGCCAGCACCCCAATCAGGGGTGAAAAACTGTTTTTT
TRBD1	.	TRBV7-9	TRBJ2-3	CATGGISTDTQYF	TGTGCCACAGGGGGCATAAGCACAGATACGCAGTATTTT
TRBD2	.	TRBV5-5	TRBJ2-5	CASGSGGQETQYF	TGTGCCAGCGGCAGCGGGGGCCAAGAGACCCAGTACTTC
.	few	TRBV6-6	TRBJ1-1	CASSQTRKNTEAFF	TGTGCCAGCAGCCAGACTAGAAAGAACACTGAAGCTTTCTTT
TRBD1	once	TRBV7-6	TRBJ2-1	CASSLASGQGGEQFF	TGTGCCAGCAGCTTAGCGTCAGGACAGGGTGGTGAGCAGTTCTTC
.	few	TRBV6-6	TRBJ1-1	CASKSGVMNTEAFF	TGTGCCAGCAAGTCAGGCGTAATGAACACTGAAGCTTTCTTT
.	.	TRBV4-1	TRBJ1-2	CASSQMTGSGYTF	TGCGCCAGCAGCCAAATGACGGGGTCGGGCTACACCTTC
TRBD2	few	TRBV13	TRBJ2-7	CASSSFSGRYEQYF	TGTGCCAGCAGCTCCTTTAGCGGGCGCTACGAGCAGTACTTC
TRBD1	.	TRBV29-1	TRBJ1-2	CSVAGQWYAGYTF	TGCAGCGTTGCGGGACAGTGGTATGCTGGCTACACCTTC
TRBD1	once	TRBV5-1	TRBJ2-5	CASSRQPGQGETQYF	TGCGCCAGCAGCCGCCAACCGGGACAGGGGGAGACCCAGTACTTC
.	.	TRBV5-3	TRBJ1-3	CARSLATVPSGNTIYF	TGTGCCAGAAGCTTAGCGACAGTCCCCTCTGGAAACACCATATATTTT
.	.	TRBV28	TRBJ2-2	CASSRTTRAGELFF	TGTGCCAGCAGCCGCACAACTAGGGCCGGGGAGCTGTTTTTT
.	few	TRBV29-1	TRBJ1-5	CSVRAQGLNQPQHF	TGCAGCGTTCGAGCTCAGGGACTTAATCAGCCCCAGCATTTT
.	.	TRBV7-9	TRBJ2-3	CASTSLGQFTDTQYF	TGTGCCAGCACCTCTTTAGGACAGTTCACAGATACGCAGTATTTT
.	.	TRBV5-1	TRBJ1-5	CASSLDGARDKPQHF	TGCGCCAGCAGCTTGGATGGGGCAAGGGACAAGCCCCAGCATTTT
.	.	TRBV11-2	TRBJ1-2	CASSATPNYGYTF	TGTGCCAGCAGCGCGACACCCAACTATGGCTACACCTTC
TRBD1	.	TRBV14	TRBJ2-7	CASSQDLLGQGTYEQYF	TGTGCCAGCAGCCAAGATCTTCTGGGACAGGGGACCTACGAGCAGTACTTC
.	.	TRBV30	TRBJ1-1	CAWAKADRINTEAFF	TGTGCCTGGGCCAAAGCGGACAGAATCAACACTGAAGCTTTCTTT
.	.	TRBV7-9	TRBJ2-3	CASSLGSRFPDTQYF	TGTGCCAGCAGCTTAGGTTCCAGGTTCCCAGATACGCAGTATTTT
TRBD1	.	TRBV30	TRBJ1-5	CAWAAGGTQPQHF	TGTGCCTGGGCCGCAGGGGGCACTCAGCCCCAGCATTTT